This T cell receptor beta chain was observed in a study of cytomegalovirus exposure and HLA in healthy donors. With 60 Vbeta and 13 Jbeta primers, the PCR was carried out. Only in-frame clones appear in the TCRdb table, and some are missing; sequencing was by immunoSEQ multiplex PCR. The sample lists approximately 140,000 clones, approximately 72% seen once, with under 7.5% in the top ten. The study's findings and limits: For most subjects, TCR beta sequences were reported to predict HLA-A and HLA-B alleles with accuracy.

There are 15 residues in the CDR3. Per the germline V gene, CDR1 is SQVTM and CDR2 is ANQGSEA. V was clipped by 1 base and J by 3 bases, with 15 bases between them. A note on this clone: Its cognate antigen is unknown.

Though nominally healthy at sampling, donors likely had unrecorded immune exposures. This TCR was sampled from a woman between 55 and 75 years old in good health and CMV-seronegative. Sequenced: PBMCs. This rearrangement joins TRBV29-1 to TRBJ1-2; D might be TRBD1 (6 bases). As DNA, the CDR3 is TGCAGCGTTGAAGGGAGCGCAGGGGCGGACTATGGCTACACCTTC. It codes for CSVEGSAGADYGYTF.